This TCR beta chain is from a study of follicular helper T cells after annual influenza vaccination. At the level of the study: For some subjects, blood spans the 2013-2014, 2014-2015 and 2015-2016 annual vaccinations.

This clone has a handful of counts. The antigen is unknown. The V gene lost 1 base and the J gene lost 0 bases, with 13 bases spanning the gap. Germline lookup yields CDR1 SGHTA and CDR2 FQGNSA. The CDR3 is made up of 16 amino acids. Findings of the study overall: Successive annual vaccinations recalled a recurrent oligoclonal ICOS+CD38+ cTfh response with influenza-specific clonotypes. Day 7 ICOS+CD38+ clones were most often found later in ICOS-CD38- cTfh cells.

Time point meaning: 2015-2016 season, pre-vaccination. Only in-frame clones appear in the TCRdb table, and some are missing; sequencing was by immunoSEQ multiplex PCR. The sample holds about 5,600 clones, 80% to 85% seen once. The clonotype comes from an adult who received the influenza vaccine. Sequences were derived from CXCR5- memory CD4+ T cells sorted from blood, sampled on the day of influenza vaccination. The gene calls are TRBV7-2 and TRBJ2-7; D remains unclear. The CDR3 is CASSLGGSFLSYEQYF. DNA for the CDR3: TGTGCCAGCAGCTTAGGAGGCAGCTTCCTCTCCTACGAGCAGTACTTC. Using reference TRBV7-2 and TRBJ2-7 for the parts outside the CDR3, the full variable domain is GAGVSQSPSNKVTEKGKDVELRCDPISGHTALYWYRQSLGQGLEFLIYFQGNSAPDKSGLPSDRFSAERTGGSVSTLTIQRTQQEDSAVYLCASSLGGSFLSYEQYFGPGTRLTVT.